The clone carrying this T cell receptor beta chain was picked up many times. V was shortened by 2 bases and J by 2 bases, with 16 bases between the two germline ends. The CDR3 loop spans 17 amino acids. The library was built from about 370 ng RNA with molecular barcoded adaptors for alpha/delta and beta/gamma chains. TCRdb fed the reads into MiXCR, producing one record per CDR3 protein. The sample includes 75,000 to 90,000 distinct CDR3 sequences, about 12% of them seen just once. These data come from a study of read filtering for tumor transcriptome and immune sequencing. Study-wide background: Patients were approximately 17 male and approximately 15 female, mean age 65.9 years, range about 45 to 85.

The receptor was isolated from a donor aged 40 or over with multiple myeloma. Sequencing input: a population of CD138-negative cells sorted from bone marrow. V gene TRBV12-3 or TRBV12-4 combines with J gene TRBJ2-4; perhaps TRBD1 as D (5 bases). The CDR3 DNA reads TGTGCCAGCAGTTTATGGACGGGCCCAGGGACCAAAAACATTCAGTACTTC. Translation: CASSLWTGPGTKNIQYF.